Presented here are 7 T cell receptor beta chains from one specimen sequenced in a study of early T cells in non-severe SARS-CoV-2 infection. TCRdb passed the 5' RACE reads through MiXCR, listing each CDR3 protein once. The sample records about 26,000 distinct CDR3 sequences, under 5% being singletons. Sequencing used whole blood. The origin of the receptors is an adult who was a healthcare worker with PCR-confirmed SARS-CoV-2 infection or an uninfected control (not recorded which).

This clonotype was seen ten or more times. The V and J genes are TRBV27 and TRBJ1-3; D is undetermined. Trimming cost V 5 bases and J 0 bases, with 11 bases left between them. In germline, CDR1 is MNHEY, CDR2 SMNVEV (reference sequence). This CDR3 spans 15 amino acids. Here the CDR3 reads CASSPRPSSGNTIYF. CDR3 sequence (DNA): TGTGCCAGCAGTCCTCGACCGAGCTCTGGAAACACCATATATTTT.

This clonotype has just a few counts. The V call is TRBV20-1, the J call TRBJ2-7; TRBD2 matches at 7 bases. V gave up 5 bases and J gave up 0 bases; unmatched junction bases: 7. The CDR3 consists of 14 residues. Germline V gene data show CDR1 as DFQATT and CDR2 as SNEGSKA (reference sequence). CDR3 coding DNA: TGCAGTGCTTTCGTAGGGACTACCTCCTACGAGCAGTACTTC. Its translation is CSAFVGTTSYEQYF.

This clonotype was detected many times. This chain joins TRBV10-3 and TRBJ2-1; D is possibly TRBD1 (6 bases). The germline CDR1 and CDR2 sequences are ENHRY and SYGVKD. V was trimmed by 4 bases and J by 0 bases, leaving 10 bases between them. The CDR3 runs 15 residues. The CDR3 DNA follows: TGTGCCATCAGTGGGGACACGAGCTCCTACAATGAGCAGTTCTTC. Translated: CAISGDTSSYNEQFF.

The chain recombines TRBV10-2 with TRBJ2-1; a possible D gene is TRBD2 (6 bases). The CDR3 contains 15 residues. Germline CDR1 reads WSHSY; CDR2 reads SAAADI. Trimming cost V 0 bases and J 4 bases, with 10 bases left between them. This CDR3 reads CASSESSGNYNEQFF. CDR3 nucleotides: TGCGCCAGCAGTGAGTCTAGCGGTAATTACAATGAGCAGTTCTTC.

This clonotype was seen repeatedly, ten times or more. This rearrangement joins TRBV15 to TRBJ2-1; no clear D gene. Looked up from germline, CDR1 is LNHNV and CDR2 is YYDKDF (reference sequence). The V and J ends lost 4 bases and 8 bases respectively, with 18 bases between them. The CDR3 sequence is 15 residues long. In DNA, the CDR3 is TGTGCCACCAGCAACCCCATAGAGGCTAAAGATGAGCAGTTCTTC. As protein: CATSNPIEAKDEQFF.

This clonotype was seen just once. CDR3 bases: TGTGCCAGCAGTTCACAGACTAGCGGGAACTCCTACAATGAGCAGTTCTTC. Its protein is CASSSQTSGNSYNEQFF. The V gene is TRBV12-3 or TRBV12-4, the J gene TRBJ2-1; 11 bases are a match to TRBD2. The CDR3 runs to 17 residues. The ends lost 4 bases at V and 0 bases at J; junction bases unmatched: 5.

In DNA form, the CDR3 reads TGTGCCAGCCGGGCAGAGTCATTCGCAAGTGAGCAGTTCTTC. This sequence encodes CASRAESFASEQFF. V is TRBV2 and J is TRBJ2-1; D ambiguous. The germline V gene has CDR1 SNHLY and CDR2 FYNNEI. V lost 8 bases and J lost 9, with 20 bases in between. This CDR3 is 14 amino acids long. Drawing the rest from reference TRBV2 and TRBJ2-1, the complete variable domain is EPEVTQTPSHQVTQMGQEVILRCVPISNHLYFYWYRQILGQKVEFLVSFYNNEISEKSEIFDDQFSVERPDGSNFTLKIRSTKLEDSAMYFCASRAESFASEQFFGPGTRLTVL.